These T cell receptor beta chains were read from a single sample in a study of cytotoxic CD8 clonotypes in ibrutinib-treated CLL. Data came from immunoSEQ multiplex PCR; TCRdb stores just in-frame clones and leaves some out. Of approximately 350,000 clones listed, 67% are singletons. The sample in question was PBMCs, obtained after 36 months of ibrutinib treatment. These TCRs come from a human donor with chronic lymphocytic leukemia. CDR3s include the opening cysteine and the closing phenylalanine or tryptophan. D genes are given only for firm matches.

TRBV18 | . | CASRRGNNEQFF
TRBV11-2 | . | CASSLVPGEQYF
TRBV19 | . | CASSIVWGQPQHF
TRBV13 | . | CASSTRGTAVYEQYF
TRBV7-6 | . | CASSHGTDTQYF
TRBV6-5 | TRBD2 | CASSASREGQYF
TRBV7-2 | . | CASSLSLAPNEQFF
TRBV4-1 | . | CASSQDSLAAYEQYF
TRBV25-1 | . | CASSEDWDGANYGYTF
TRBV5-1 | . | CASSWGRSTNTGELFF
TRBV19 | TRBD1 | CASSINPGGGISSYEQYF
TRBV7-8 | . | CASRLGMNTEAFF
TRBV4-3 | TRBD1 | CASSQDGRTGQYNEQFF
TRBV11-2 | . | CASSLSSGNTIYF
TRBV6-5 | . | CASSYLGYGYTF
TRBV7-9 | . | CASSLKGLHYGYTF
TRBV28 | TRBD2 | CASSLLAGAGYNEQFF
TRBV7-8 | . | CASSLNRAQYF
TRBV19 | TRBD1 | CASSRTGPANQPQHF
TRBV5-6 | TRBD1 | CASSRQGARAQDTQYF
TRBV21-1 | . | CASSKEVQGPYEQYF
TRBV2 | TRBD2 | CASSGASGSYEQYF
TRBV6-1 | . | CASSEVADNYGYTF
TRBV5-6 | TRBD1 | CASSLRGQSYEQYF
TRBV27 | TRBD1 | CASRHRGSSYEQYF
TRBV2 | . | CASKAQGTQYF
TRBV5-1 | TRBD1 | CASSLYGTGAYNEQFF
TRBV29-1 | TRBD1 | CSVLQGANEKLFF
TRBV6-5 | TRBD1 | CAIQGANTGELFF
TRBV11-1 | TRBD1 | CASSDIGTGRGTEAFF
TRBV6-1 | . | CASSPIYGNTIYF
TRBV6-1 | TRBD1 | CASSVGTGGNTIYF
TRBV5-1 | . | CASSVYTNTDTQYF
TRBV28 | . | CASRNTRIRTDTQYF
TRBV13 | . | CASSLGEGPRVEAFF
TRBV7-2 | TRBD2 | CASGRTSVTDTQYF
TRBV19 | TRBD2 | CASSMGAGGFTDTQYF
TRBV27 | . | CASSSGQLHEKLFF
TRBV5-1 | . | CASSFRGRADTDTQYF
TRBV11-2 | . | CASSLFNEQYF
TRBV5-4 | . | CASSRVGGSGNTIYF
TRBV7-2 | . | CASTRPGGNEQFF
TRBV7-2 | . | CASSIDFNADEKLFF
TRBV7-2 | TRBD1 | CASSHRQGGYNEQFF
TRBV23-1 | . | CASSRADEQYF
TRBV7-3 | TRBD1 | CASSLGPNFFTGAQETQYF
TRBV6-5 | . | CASSQASEQYF
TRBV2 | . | CASSPWETQETQYF
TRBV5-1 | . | CASSLSPLIDYGYTF
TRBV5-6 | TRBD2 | CASSLNLAGPIPQETQYF
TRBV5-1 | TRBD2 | CASSLVTSGLAGGPSTDTQYF
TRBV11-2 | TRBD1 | CASSAAGTGKHGYTF
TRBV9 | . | CASSVGDGPEQYF